The 32 T cell receptor beta chains presented below share a single source sample, sequenced in a study of identifying expanded T cells in peripheral blood. The table came from immunoSEQ multiplex PCR; TCRdb's copy has only in-frame clones and leaves some out. The sample yields approximately 63,000 clones, around 87% seen once. Specimen: blood. The receptors were sampled from a person aged 18-69 years in good health.

The V call is TRBV7-2, the J call TRBJ1-5, with 10 bases fitting TRBD1. The germline V gene encodes CDR1 SGHTA and CDR2 FQGNSA. This CDR3 region has 15 residues. J gave up 7 bases and V 1 base, and 4 bases lay outside the gene matches. The DNA for the CDR3 is TGTGCCAGCAGCTTAGGGACAGGGGGAAGGCAGCCCCAGCATTTT. Its translation: CASSLGTGGRQPQHF.

V is TRBV5-1 and J is TRBJ2-7, with a weak D call TRBD1 (6 bases). The CDR3 covers 15 residues. V shed 7 bases and J shed 2 bases, with 19 bases lying between them. The germline V gene has CDR1 SGHRS and CDR2 YFSETQ. CDR3 bases: TGCGCCAGCTACGCAGCGGTGGGGGCGGCCTACGAGCAGTACTTC. Amino acid sequence: CASYAAVGAAYEQYF.

This clone is a singleton in its sample. J is TRBJ1-5 and V is TRBV6-4; possible D gene TRBD1, 6 bases. Trimming shortened V by 6 bases and J by 5 bases, and 11 bases separated the two germline ends. The CDR3 totals 13 residues. Per germline, CDR1 MRHNA and CDR2 SNTAGT. This chain's CDR3 is CASRDRRDQPQHF. The CDR3 bases are TGTGCCAGCAGAGACAGGCGTGATCAGCCCCAGCATTTT.

This chain links TRBV6-4 with TRBJ2-5; TRBD2 agrees at 9 bases. The CDR3 sequence is 15 residues long. Trimming took 3 bases from V and 2 from J; bases not matched to a gene: 4. Germline CDR1 is MRHNA and CDR2 is SNTAGT. CDR3 amino acids: CASSEGSGGQETQYF. The CDR3 bases are TGTGCCAGCAGTGAGGGTAGCGGGGGACAAGAGACCCAGTACTTC.

The chain carries TRBV18 and TRBJ2-7; 8 positions match TRBD2. Germline V CDR1 and CDR2: KGHSH, LQKENI. The CDR3 sequence is 14 residues long. V dropped 3 bases and J dropped 2; count of bases not matched to a gene: 3. The CDR3 DNA follows: TGTGCCAGCTCACCCGTCGGGGGGGCCTACGAGCAGTACTTC. Residues: CASSPVGGAYEQYF.

The chain uses TRBV11-2 and TRBJ2-7; 10 bases map to TRBD2. Germline V CDR1 and CDR2: SGHAT, FQNNGV. J gave up 0 bases and V 5 bases, and 13 bases lay outside the gene matches. This CDR3 region has 18 residues. CDR3 sequence reads: CASSPRTLAGSTSYEQYF. In DNA form, the CDR3 reads TGTGCCAGCAGCCCCCGTACACTAGCGGGGTCGACCTCCTACGAGCAGTACTTC.

The V gene is TRBV18, the J gene TRBJ2-5; possibly TRBD1 or TRBD2 for D (5 bases each). From germline, CDR1 is KGHSH and CDR2 LQKENI. V was cut by 1 base and J by 4 bases, with 13 bases left in between. The CDR3 totals 15 residues. The CDR3 DNA is TGTGCCAGCTCACCACAGAGGGGAGACCGAGAGACCCAGTACTTC. Residues: CASSPQRGDRETQYF.

This sequence joins TRBV28 and TRBJ2-1, with D perhaps matching TRBD1 (5 bases). The CDR3 is made up of 16 amino acids. Germline CDR1 reads MDHEN; CDR2 reads SYDVKM. V lost 3 bases to trimming and J lost 6 bases, with 18 bases between them. The CDR3 region has the DNA TGTGCCAGCAGTTTTGGGGCCCTCCGAGGCGTCAATGAGCAGTTCTTC. It codes for CASSFGALRGVNEQFF.

This clone was found once. The chain links TRBV28 to TRBJ2-1, with no clear D. The ends were cut back, 3 bases at V and 6 bases at J, with 9 bases in the middle. The germline gives CDR1 MDHEN, CDR2 SYDVKM. This CDR3 has 13 amino acids. The CDR3: CASSFSLGNEQFF. In nucleotides, the CDR3 is TGTGCCAGCAGTTTTAGTCTCGGCAATGAGCAGTTCTTC.

The rearrangement joins TRBV5-6 to TRBJ1-6; 9 nucleotides line up with TRBD1. Germline-derived CDR1 and CDR2 are SGHDT and YYEEEE. The V gene end was trimmed by 2 bases and the J gene end by 7 bases; junction bases not matched to a gene: 13. This CDR3 has 18 residues. Here the CDR3 DNA reads TGTGCCAGCAGCTTAGCGGTTTCAGGACAGGGGCTCAATTCACCCCTCCACTTT. It specifies CASSLAVSGQGLNSPLHF.

This clone was observed once. This chain links TRBV9 with TRBJ1-4; 10 bases are a match to TRBD1. The CDR3 extends over 16 amino acids. Trimming at V came to 0 bases and at J to 8 bases, leaving 7 bases not matched to a gene. CDR1 and CDR2 from the germline V gene are SGDLS and YYNGEE. The CDR3 spells CASSVGLGQGGEKLFF. CDR3 DNA: TGTGCCAGCAGCGTAGGCCTCGGACAGGGGGGAGAAAAACTGTTTTTT.

This chain joins TRBV10-3 and TRBJ2-3; TRBD2 aligns across 8 bases. Trimming at V came to 4 bases and at J to 7 bases, leaving 10 bases not matched to a gene. Per the germline V gene, CDR1 is ENHRY and CDR2 is SYGVKD. The CDR3 runs 15 residues. DNA for the CDR3: TGTGCCATCAGTGCCGGGACTAGTCCTTTCTATACGCAGTATTTT. It specifies CAISAGTSPFYTQYF.

The chain has TRBV20-1 and TRBJ1-1; the D is unclear. CDR3 length equals 10 residues. Germline-derived CDR1 and CDR2 are DFQATT and SNEGSKA (reference sequence). CDR3 region: CTGREAEAFF. The CDR3 DNA sequence: TGCACGGGGAGGGAGGCTGAAGCTTTCTTT.

The V call is TRBV18, the J call TRBJ2-7, with TRBD1 matching over 9 bases. Unmatched junction bases numbered 6, after V lost 4 bases and J lost 2 bases. The CDR3 has 15 residues. Germline assignment: CDR1 KGHSH and CDR2 LQKENI. The CDR3 bases are TGTGCCAGCTCACTTCCGGGACAGGGCACCTACGAGCAGTACTTC. It specifies CASSLPGQGTYEQYF.

The V and J genes are TRBV7-2 and TRBJ1-4, with 8 bases that match TRBD1. V gave up 3 bases and J gave up 3 bases; unmatched junction bases: 3. The germline gives CDR1 SGHTA, CDR2 FQGNSA. The CDR3 extends over 15 amino acids. This chain's CDR3 is CASSFDRGSNEKLFF. CDR3 in DNA: TGTGCCAGCAGCTTCGACAGGGGATCTAATGAAAAACTGTTTTTT.

The J gene is TRBJ2-1, the V gene TRBV29-1, with 7 positions matching TRBD1. The germline CDR1 and CDR2 sequences are SQVTM and ANQGSEA. V lost 7 bases, J lost 8 bases, and 8 bases stayed unmatched. This CDR3 is 12 amino acids long. The DNA of the CDR3 is TGCAGCGAGAACAGGGGTACGGATGAGCAGTTCTTC. As protein: CSENRGTDEQFF.

V gene TRBV19 combines with J gene TRBJ2-3; 9 bases agree with TRBD1. Germline CDR1 and CDR2: LNHDA and SQIVND (reference sequence). The ends lost 5 bases at V and 2 bases at J; junction bases unmatched: 11. The CDR3 loop spans 17 amino acids. CDR3 nucleotides: TGTGCCAGTAGTTCCTGGGGACAGGGCCCCCCCACAGATACGCAGTATTTT. Protein sequence: CASSSWGQGPPTDTQYF.

The gene calls are TRBV5-4 and TRBJ1-2; 7 nucleotides align to TRBD1. The CDR3 has 13 residues. Germline assignment: CDR1 SGHNT and CDR2 YYREEE (reference sequence). After removal of 3 bases from V and 5 bases from J, the junction contained 4 bases not matched to a gene. The CDR3 is CASSSRDRYGYTF. Written as DNA, the CDR3 is TGTGCCAGCAGCTCCCGGGACAGATATGGCTACACCTTC. The entire variable domain, with the rest obtained from reference TRBV5-4 and TRBJ1-2, is as follows: ETGVTQSPTHLIKTRGQQVTLRCSSQSGHNTVSWYQQALGQGPQFIFQYYREEENGRGNFPPRFSGLQFPNYSSELNVNALELDDSALYLCASSSRDRYGYTFGSGTRLTVV.

J is TRBJ1-2 and V is TRBV9, with TRBD1 matching 7 bases. After removal of 3 bases from V and 2 bases from J, the junction contained 4 bases not matched to a gene. Per the germline V gene, CDR1 is SGDLS and CDR2 is YYNGEE. The CDR3 totals 14 residues. The CDR3 loop reads CASSGTGTNYGYTF. The DNA for the CDR3 is TGTGCCAGCAGCGGGACAGGTACAAACTATGGCTACACCTTC. Based on the CDR3 plus reference TRBV9 and TRBJ1-2, the full variable domain is DSGVTQTPKHLITATGQRVTLRCSPRSGDLSVYWYQQSLDQGLQFLIQYYNGEERAKGNILERFSAQQFPDLHSELNLSSLELGDSALYFCASSGTGTNYGYTFGSGTRLTVV.

The CDR3 sequence is CASRSTGGESQPQHF. DNA of the CDR3: TGTGCCAGCAGATCGACAGGGGGCGAATCTCAGCCCCAGCATTTT. This rearrangement joins TRBV6-5 to TRBJ1-5; 10 nucleotides match TRBD1. V shed 6 bases, J shed 6 bases, and the junction held 8 bases outside the gene matches. Germline CDR1 and CDR2: MNHEY and SVGAGI. The CDR3 length is 15 residues.

The chain couples TRBV4-1 to TRBJ2-7; TRBD1 matches 9 bases. Germline assignment: CDR1 MGHRA and CDR2 YSYEKL. Trimming took 4 bases from V and 5 from J; bases not matched to a gene: 12. CDR3 length: 16 residues. The CDR3 DNA follows: TGCGCCAGCAGCCTAAGACTGGGACAGGGTCGGCACGAGCAGTACTTC. Protein: CASSLRLGQGRHEQYF.

The chain links TRBV29-1 to TRBJ2-7; unclear D gene. The CDR3 loop spans 12 amino acids. V shed 1 base and J shed 4 bases, with 8 bases lying between them. CDR1 and CDR2 (germline): SQVTM, ANQGSEA. CDR3 coding DNA: TGCAGCGTTGAAGCTGGTGGATACGAGCAGTACTTC. This codes for CSVEAGGYEQYF.

The chain joins TRBV13 to TRBJ1-6; 11 bases match TRBD1. With V trimmed by 5 bases and J by 9 bases, 6 bases remained unmatched. The CDR3 is 15 residues long. CDR1 and CDR2 from the germline V gene are PRHDT and FYEKMQ (reference sequence). DNA of the CDR3: TGTGCCAGCAGCGAGGGACAGGGGGACGGTTCACCCCTCCACTTT. Translation: CASSEGQGDGSPLHF. The variable domain in full, completed from reference TRBV13 and TRBJ1-6, reads AAGVIQSPRHLIKEKRETATLKCYPIPRHDTVYWYQQGPGQDPQFLISFYEKMQSDKGSIPDRFSAQQFSDYHSELNMSSLELGDSALYFCASSEGQGDGSPLHFGNGTRLTVT.

V gene TRBV5-1 combines with J gene TRBJ2-7, with TRBD1 matching over 8 bases. The J segment lost 3 bases and the V segment lost 0 bases, leaving 8 bases of the junction unmatched. Germline CDR1 is SGHRS and CDR2 is YFSETQ. The CDR3 sequence is 16 residues long. The DNA of the CDR3 is TGCGCCAGCAGCTTGGCCAGGGGGCTCGAGAACTACGAGCAGTACTTC. This translates into CASSLARGLENYEQYF.

The chain joins TRBV19 to TRBJ2-5, with unresolved D. With 5 bases removed from V and 5 bases from J, the gap between germline ends came to 6 bases. Germline loops: CDR1 LNHDA, CDR2 SQIVND (reference sequence). The CDR3 totals 11 residues. DNA of the CDR3: TGTGCCAGTAGTGAGCGCGAGACCCAGTACTTC. Amino acids: CASSERETQYF.

The CDR3 is CASSFKAAYEQYF. CDR3 DNA: TGTGCCAGCAGTTTTAAGGCAGCCTACGAGCAGTACTTC. The chain has TRBV27 and TRBJ2-7; D is unresolved. There are 13 residues in the CDR3. Deletions cut 3 bases from V and 2 bases from J, with 8 bases between. Germline V CDR1 and CDR2: MNHEY, SMNVEV (reference sequence).

The chain employs TRBV15 and TRBJ2-7; no clear D gene. Germline V gene lookup returns CDR1 LNHNV and CDR2 YYDKDF (reference sequence). This CDR3 comprises 13 residues. V lost 0 bases, J lost 3 bases, and 6 bases lay in between. The chain's CDR3 is CATSRDLVYEQYF. The CDR3 nucleotides read TGTGCCACCAGCAGAGATTTGGTCTACGAGCAGTACTTC.

A single count supports this clone. This chain connects TRBV30 to TRBJ1-2; TRBD1 is a possible D gene (5 bases). This CDR3 region has 13 residues. V was clipped by 2 bases and J by 8 bases, with 15 bases between them. CDR1 and CDR2 from the germline V gene are GTSNPN and SVGIG (reference sequence). The CDR3 here is CAWSPLGARGYTF. The CDR3 DNA reads as TGTGCCTGGAGTCCACTCGGGGCCCGAGGCTACACCTTC.

This clone has just one count. The V and J genes are TRBV6-1 and TRBJ1-3; no firm D call. V was shortened by 10 bases and J by 0 bases, with 16 bases between the two germline ends. Germline assignment: CDR1 MNHNS and CDR2 SASEGT. The CDR3 is 15 residues long. CDR3 in amino acids: CATKVETDSGNTIYF. In nucleotides, the CDR3 is TGTGCCACAAAAGTAGAGACGGACTCTGGAAACACCATATATTTT.

The chain links TRBV2 to TRBJ2-5, with 9 bases matching TRBD2. Germline V gene lookup returns CDR1 SNHLY and CDR2 FYNNEI. The CDR3 is made up of 15 amino acids. The junction had 9 bases not matched to a gene; V was cut back by 6 bases and J by 4 bases. CDR3 coding DNA: TGTGCCAGCAGGGGTAGCGGGGGCGGTGGAGAGACCCAGTACTTC. Translated: CASRGSGGGGETQYF. Variable domain in full (rest from reference TRBV2 and TRBJ2-5): EPEVTQTPSHQVTQMGQEVILRCVPISNHLYFYWYRQILGQKVEFLVSFYNNEISEKSEIFDDQFSVERPDGSNFTLKIRSTKLEDSAMYFCASRGSGGGGETQYFGPGTRLLVL.

This clone was counted once. The CDR3 DNA follows: TGTGCCAGCAGCTTGATCCTGAGCGGGGGCACAGATACGCAGTATTTT. Protein sequence: CASSLILSGGTDTQYF. This chain uses TRBV5-5 with TRBJ2-3; 7 bases agree with TRBD2. Looked up from germline, CDR1 is SGHKS and CDR2 is YYEKEE (reference sequence). The V and J ends lost 1 base and 1 base, in that order; junction bases with no gene match: 6. This CDR3 is 16 amino acids long.

This chain connects TRBV28 to TRBJ1-2, with D unclear. The CDR3 extends over 12 amino acids. Germline V gives CDR1 MDHEN, CDR2 SYDVKM. The V end was cut by 6 bases, the J end by 5 bases, with 10 bases between. CDR3 nucleotides: TGTGCCAGCAGCCCTCGCCATTATGGCTACACCTTC. Amino acid sequence: CASSPRHYGYTF.